These T cell receptor beta chains were read from a single sample in a study of cytomegalovirus exposure and HLA in healthy donors. Method: immunoSEQ multiplex PCR; TCRdb's copy keeps in-frame clones and lacks some. Of about 69,000 clones listed, approximately 94% are singletons. Sequences were obtained from PBMCs. The receptors derive from a woman aged 18 to 35 in good health and CMV-seronegative. The CDR3 runs from the conserved cysteine through the conserved F or W. D genes are given only for firm matches. Clone size is stated in some rows and not others, as once, few, many or a class when expanded.

TRBD1,TRBV13,TRBJ1-1,.,CASSLGDRGRNTEAFF,TGTGCCAGCAGCTTAGGGGACAGGGGCCGGAACACTGAAGCTTTCTTT
TRBD1,TRBV6-6,TRBJ2-2,.,CASTGTANTGELFF,TGTGCCAGCACTGGGACAGCAAACACCGGGGAGCTGTTTTTT
TRBD2,TRBV7-2,TRBJ2-1,.,CASSSRLAGASYNEQFF,TGTGCCAGCAGCTCCAGACTAGCGGGTGCCTCCTACAATGAGCAGTTCTTC
.,TRBV2,TRBJ2-2,once,CASRDSTLTNTGELFF,TGTGCCAGCAGAGACTCGACGCTTACGAACACCGGGGAGCTGTTTTTT
TRBD1,TRBV4-1,TRBJ2-7,.,CASSQAQGAYEQYF,TGCGCCAGCAGCCAAGCACAGGGGGCCTACGAGCAGTACTTC
.,TRBV7-9,TRBJ1-3,.,CASSSPGVRGNTIYF,TGTGCCAGCAGCTCTCCGGGGGTGAGAGGAAACACCATATATTTT
.,TRBV4-3,TRBJ2-7,once,CASSQDGTGNLEQYF,TGCGCCAGCAGCCAAGATGGTACAGGGAACCTCGAGCAGTACTTC
.,TRBV27,TRBJ1-5,.,CASSPTDNQPQHF,TGTGCCAGCAGTCCGACAGACAATCAGCCCCAGCATTTT
TRBD1,TRBV28,TRBJ1-5,.,CATSGQGVYNNQPQHF,TGTGCCACCAGTGGACAGGGGGTGTATAACAATCAGCCCCAGCATTTT
TRBD1,TRBV4-1,TRBJ1-1,.,CASSIGQGLGNTEAFF,TGCGCCAGCAGCATAGGACAGGGGTTGGGGAACACTGAAGCTTTCTTT
.,TRBV6-5,TRBJ2-1,.,CASSSYRREKQFF,TGTGCCAGCAGTTCCTACCGCCGGGAGAAGCAGTTCTTC
TRBD1,TRBV10-3,TRBJ2-7,.,CAISAGTGTYEQYF,TGTGCCATCAGTGCCGGGACAGGGACCTACGAGCAGTACTTC
TRBD1,TRBV5-1,TRBJ2-1,.,CASSGGTGTYNEQFF,TGCGCCAGCAGCGGCGGGACAGGCACCTACAATGAGCAGTTCTTC
TRBD2,TRBV5-4,TRBJ2-5,.,CASSNTGASGAGAQYF,TGTGCCAGCAGCAACACTGGGGCTAGCGGGGCCGGGGCCCAGTACTTC
.,TRBV9,TRBJ2-2,.,CASSVERTQKVNTGELFF,TGTGCCAGCAGCGTAGAAAGGACACAGAAAGTGAACACCGGGGAGCTGTTTTTT
TRBD1,TRBV6-5,TRBJ1-5,.,CASSDRVGNQPQHF,TGTGCCAGCAGTGACAGGGTTGGCAATCAGCCCCAGCATTTT
.,TRBV9,TRBJ2-7,.,CASSVGRGVGYEQYF,TGTGCCAGCAGCGTAGGTCGCGGAGTAGGCTACGAGCAGTACTTC
.,TRBV2,TRBJ2-3,.,CASSAVLRGTDTQYF,TGTGCCAGCAGCGCCGTATTGAGGGGCACAGATACGCAGTATTTT
.,TRBV6-1,TRBJ1-5,few,CASELVSNQPQHF,TGTGCCAGTGAGCTGGTCAGCAATCAGCCCCAGCATTTT
.,TRBV5-6,TRBJ2-7,.,CASSFRLASHEQYF,TGTGCCAGCAGCTTCAGGTTGGCTTCCCACGAGCAGTACTTC
.,TRBV9,TRBJ2-5,.,CASSGGPFGETQYF,TGTGCCAGCAGCGGGGGCCCTTTTGGGGAGACCCAGTACTTC
TRBD1,TRBV7-2,TRBJ1-5,few,CASSGQGAGQPQHF,TGTGCCAGCAGCGGACAGGGGGCTGGGCAGCCCCAGCATTTT
TRBD1,TRBV6-5,TRBJ2-2,.,CASSYPGTGGTGELFF,TGTGCCAGCAGTTACCCCGGGACAGGGGGTACCGGGGAGCTGTTTTTT
.,TRBV7-9,TRBJ2-1,.,CASSFSLRGNEQFF,TGTGCCAGCAGCTTTAGCCTTCGGGGCAATGAGCAGTTCTTC
TRBD1,TRBV7-8,TRBJ2-7,.,CASSLGTGWYEQYF,TGTGCCAGCAGCTTAGGGACAGGGTGGTACGAGCAGTACTTC
.,TRBV9,TRBJ2-3,.,CASSVASADTQYF,TGTGCCAGCAGCGTAGCTAGCGCAGATACGCAGTATTTT
TRBD2,TRBV6-1,TRBJ2-5,few,CASSELAGGPETQYF,TGTGCCAGCAGTGAACTAGCGGGGGGGCCAGAGACCCAGTACTTC
TRBD2,TRBV28,TRBJ2-2,.,CASRGTSGRPGELFF,TGTGCCAGCAGAGGGACTAGCGGGAGACCGGGGGAGCTGTTTTTT
.,TRBV28,TRBJ2-1,.,CASSGPYNEQFF,TGTGCCAGCAGTGGGCCCTACAATGAGCAGTTCTTC
TRBD1,TRBV27,TRBJ1-5,.,CASSKQGQGQPQHF,TGTGCCAGCAGTAAACAGGGGCAGGGTCAGCCCCAGCATTTT
.,TRBV6-6,TRBJ2-1,.,CASSRGANEQFF,TGTGCCAGCAGTAGAGGAGCCAATGAGCAGTTCTTC
.,TRBV7-2,TRBJ2-1,.,CASSFLPSYNEQFF,TGTGCCAGCAGCTTTTTACCCAGTTACAATGAGCAGTTCTTC
.,TRBV7-9,TRBJ1-1,.,CASIKGSTQGTEAFF,TGTGCCAGCATCAAGGGGTCCACCCAAGGCACTGAAGCTTTCTTT
TRBD1,TRBV6-6,TRBJ1-5,.,CASSTGTGLSFEPQHF,TGTGCCAGCAGTACCGGGACAGGGTTGAGTTTTGAGCCCCAGCATTTT
.,TRBV7-6,TRBJ2-5,.,CASSLQVRETQYF,TGTGCCAGCAGCTTACAGGTCCGGGAGACCCAGTACTTC
.,TRBV19,TRBJ2-3,.,CASSIEPGNNPTDTQYF,TGTGCCAGTAGTATAGAGCCGGGTAATAATCCCACAGATACGCAGTATTTT
TRBD1,TRBV11-2,TRBJ2-7,.,CASSRKGRTGGYEQYF,TGTGCCAGCAGCCGAAAGGGGAGGACAGGGGGCTACGAGCAGTACTTC
.,TRBV21-1,TRBJ1-4,once,CASSKALLGGREKLFF,TGTGCCAGCAGCAAAGCGCTTTTGGGGGGACGGGAAAAACTGTTTTTT
TRBD1,TRBV6-1,TRBJ2-7,.,CASSEGEGGGYEQYF,TGTGCCAGCAGTGAAGGTGAAGGGGGCGGATACGAGCAGTACTTC